Below are 15 T cell receptor beta chains sequenced from a single sample in a study of T cell responses to AZD1222 COVID-19 vaccine. Here immunoSEQ multiplex PCR was the method, and the copy in TCRdb shows in-frame clones only, minus some. The sample has 70,000 to 95,000 clones; 75% to 90% are singletons. The material sequenced was peripheral blood, taken 28 days after the second AZD1222 dose. The receptors derive from an adult who received the AZD1222 COVID-19 vaccine.

This chain uses TRBV4-1 with TRBJ2-7; TRBD1 aligns across 11 bases. This CDR3 region has 17 residues. V lost 0 bases, J lost 6 bases, and 10 bases stayed unmatched. Germline CDR1 MGHRA, CDR2 YSYEKL. CDR3 amino acids: CASSQDLGQGVLVEQYF. Written as DNA, the CDR3 is TGCGCCAGCAGCCAAGATTTGGGACAGGGGGTTTTGGTCGAGCAGTACTTC.

The chain couples TRBV30 to TRBJ2-7; D may be TRBD1 (6 bases). CDR1 is GTSNPN, CDR2 SVGIG, per germline (reference sequence). Trimming pared 3 bases from V and 5 bases from J, leaving 8 bases between. The CDR3 spans 11 residues. CDR3 bases: TGTGCCTGGAGGGGGGCCCACGAGCAGTACTTC. Translation gives CAWRGAHEQYF.

This clone was picked up a small number of times. The rearrangement uses TRBV5-8 and TRBJ2-7; D tentatively fits TRBD1 or TRBD2 (6 bases each). Trimming took off 0 bases at V and 9 bases at J, with 19 bases between the two ends. CDR1 and CDR2 (germline): SGHTS, YDEGEE. CDR3 length: 15 amino acids. The CDR3 here is CASSLGGRDPTRQYF. CDR3 DNA sequence: TGTGCCAGCAGCTTGGGGGGGCGGGACCCTACGAGGCAGTACTTC.

The chain carries TRBV7-6 and TRBJ2-1, with 14 bases that match TRBD2. V shed 5 bases, J shed 1 base, and the junction held 10 bases outside the gene matches. This CDR3 has 19 amino acids. The V gene's germline CDR1 is SGHVS and CDR2 FNYEAQ. The CDR3 sequence: CASSRPGLAGEGSYNEQFF. The DNA of the CDR3 is TGTGCCAGCAGCAGACCGGGACTAGCGGGAGAGGGGTCCTACAATGAGCAGTTCTTC.

The rearrangement links TRBV6-2 or TRBV6-3 to TRBJ2-7, with D possibly being TRBD1 (5 bases). The CDR3 spans 13 residues. From germline, CDR1 is MNHEY and CDR2 SVGEGT. V dropped 5 bases and J dropped 1 base, with 9 bases sitting between them. The CDR3 protein is CASSQGLSYEQYF. The DNA of the CDR3 is TGTGCCAGCAGTCAGGGATTGTCCTACGAGCAGTACTTC.

The rearrangement links TRBV2 to TRBJ2-1, with TRBD2 matching 7 bases. The CDR3 is 13 amino acids. Trimming took 6 bases from V and 6 from J; bases not matched to a gene: 5. Germline CDR1 reads SNHLY; CDR2 reads FYNNEI. This CDR3 reads CASSPLAANEQFF. The CDR3 DNA follows: TGTGCCAGCAGCCCCCTAGCGGCCAATGAGCAGTTCTTC.

On this clone: At one of its ends the junction is not consistent with the germline gene, which may arise from a read error. The identical CDR3 is also encoded by other nucleotide sequences in the sample. The V gene is TRBV18, the J gene TRBJ2-4; no firm D call. The CDR3 length is 16 residues. Germline lookup yields CDR1 KGHSH and CDR2 LQKENI. CDR3 in DNA: TGTGCCAGCTCACCACCGAACCCCGGAGCCAAAAATATTCAGTACTTC. Translation: CASSPPNPGAKNIQYF.

The chain combines TRBV12-5 with TRBJ1-5, with 9 nucleotides matching TRBD1. This CDR3 is built from 18 residues. Germline V gene sequence: CDR1 LGHNT, CDR2 FRNRAP. V lost 4 bases and J lost 4; bases outside the gene matches: 14. As DNA, the CDR3 is TGTGCTAGTGGTTCAGAGGTGAGGGACAGGGATTTTAATCAGCCCCAGCATTTT. This gives the protein CASGSEVRDRDFNQPQHF.

V is TRBV15 and J is TRBJ2-5; TRBD2 matches at 9 bases. CDR1 LNHNV and CDR2 YYDKDF come from the germline V gene (reference sequence). The trim removed 0 bases at V and 4 bases at J, leaving 6 bases unmatched. The length of the CDR3 is 16 residues. The CDR3 DNA reads TGTGCCACCAGCAGAGATCGGGCGGGGGGGCGAGAGACCCAGTACTTC. This codes for CATSRDRAGGRETQYF.

V is TRBV7-8 and J is TRBJ1-1, with D perhaps TRBD1 (6 bases). This CDR3 contains 14 residues. V was shortened by 5 bases and J by 1 base, with 11 bases between the two germline ends. Looked up from germline, CDR1 is SGHVS and CDR2 is FQNEAQ. The CDR3 reads CASSPGVANTEAFF. In nucleotides, the CDR3 is TGTGCCAGCAGCCCAGGGGTTGCGAACACTGAAGCTTTCTTT.

The chain is built from TRBV6-5 and TRBJ1-2; no reliable D call. Trimming took off 6 bases at V and 4 bases at J, with 12 bases between the two ends. CDR1 MNHEY and CDR2 SVGAGI come from the germline V gene. CDR3 length: 13 amino acids. This CDR3 reads CASSLNGGYGYTF. The CDR3 coding sequence is TGTGCCAGCAGCCTCAACGGAGGCTATGGCTACACCTTC.

This clone has just one count. The CDR3 sequence: CASSLRREKLFF. DNA of the CDR3: TGTGCCAGCAGCCTCCGACGGGAAAAACTGTTTTTT. The gene calls are TRBV6-5 and TRBJ1-4; no firm D call. Germline V gene lookup returns CDR1 MNHEY and CDR2 SVGAGI. Trimming left V 6 bases short and J 8 bases short, with 10 bases between. The CDR3 extends over 12 amino acids.

The chain combines TRBV5-1 with TRBJ2-1; 8 bases are shared with TRBD2. The CDR3 extends over 18 amino acids. V lost 5 bases, J lost 0 bases, and 13 bases stayed unmatched. The germline gives CDR1 SGHRS, CDR2 YFSETQ. CDR3 sequence (DNA): TGCGCCAGCAGGAGCCCGGTAGCGGGGTCCCCCTCCTACAATGAGCAGTTCTTC. The encoded protein is CASRSPVAGSPSYNEQFF.

In regard to this clone: At one end the junction does not follow the germline gene, possibly because of a read error. The genes are TRBV7-7 and TRBJ2-5; D ambiguous. The germline V gene has CDR1 SSHAT and CDR2 FNYEAQ (reference sequence). The CDR3 contains 13 residues. CDR3 region: CASSFDQAETQYF. In DNA form, the CDR3 reads TGTGCTAGCAGCTTCGACCAAGCAGAGACCCAGTACTTC.

This clone occurred a few times. V usage is TRBV5-1 and J usage is TRBJ2-3; 7 bases map to TRBD2. The CDR3 is 17 residues long. J gave up 2 bases and V 5 bases, and 14 bases lay outside the gene matches. CDR1 is SGHRS, CDR2 YFSETQ, per germline. The CDR3 sequence: CASRAIGASGYTDTQYF. CDR3 coding DNA: TGCGCCAGCAGGGCTATTGGGGCTAGCGGTTACACAGATACGCAGTATTTT. Variable domain in full (rest from reference TRBV5-1 and TRBJ2-3): KAGVTQTPRYLIKTRGQQVTLSCSPISGHRSVSWYQQTPGQGLQFLFEYFSETQRNKGNFPGRFSGRQFSNSRSEMNVSTLELGDSALYLCASRAIGASGYTDTQYFGPGTRLTVL.